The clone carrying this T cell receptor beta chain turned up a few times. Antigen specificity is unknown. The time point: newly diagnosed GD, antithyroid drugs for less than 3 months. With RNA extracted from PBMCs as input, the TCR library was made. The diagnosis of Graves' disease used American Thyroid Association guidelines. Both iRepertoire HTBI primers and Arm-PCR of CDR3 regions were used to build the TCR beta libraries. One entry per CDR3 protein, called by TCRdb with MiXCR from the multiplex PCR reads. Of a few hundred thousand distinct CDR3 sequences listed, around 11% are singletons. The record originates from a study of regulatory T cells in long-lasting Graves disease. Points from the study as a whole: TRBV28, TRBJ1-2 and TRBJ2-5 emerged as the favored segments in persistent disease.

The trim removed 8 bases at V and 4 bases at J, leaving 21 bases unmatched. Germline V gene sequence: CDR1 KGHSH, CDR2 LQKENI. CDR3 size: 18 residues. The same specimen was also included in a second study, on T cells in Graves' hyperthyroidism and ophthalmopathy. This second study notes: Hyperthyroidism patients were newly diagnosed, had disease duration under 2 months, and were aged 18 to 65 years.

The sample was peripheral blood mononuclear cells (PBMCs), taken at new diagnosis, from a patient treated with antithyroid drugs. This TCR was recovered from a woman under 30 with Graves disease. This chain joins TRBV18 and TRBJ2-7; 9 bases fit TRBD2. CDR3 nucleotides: TGTGCCAGCGCCACCCAACCCTACGCGGGAGGGGACTTTTACGAGCAGTACTTC. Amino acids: CASATQPYAGGDFYEQYF.